The 24 T cell receptor beta chains below were found in one sample sequenced in a study of OX40 agonist ivuxolimab in advanced cancers. The receptor library was made with the immunoSEQ multiplex PCR assay. What TCRdb holds here is the immuneACCESS table cut down to in-frame rearrangements. Part of the clones is not present; checked against another copy, under half of the missing clones reflect an unresolved V gene, and the others are unexplained. In this sample the table shows about 71,000 clones, 86% of which occur a single time. The top ten clones comprise about 1% of the sample. The sample was CD4+ or CD8+ T cells sorted from blood, taken in a trial of the OX40 agonist ivuxolimab. These receptors were taken from an adult with an advanced solid tumor such as melanoma, head and neck, liver or kidney cancer.

This clone appeared once. The J gene is TRBJ2-1, the V gene TRBV7-8; D call uncertain. Trimming cost V 0 bases and J 5 bases, with 11 bases left between them. The CDR3 is made up of 15 amino acids. CDR1 SGHVS and CDR2 FQNEAQ come from the germline V gene. The CDR3 here is CASSLAGRPDNEQFF. The CDR3 bases are TGTGCCAGCAGCTTAGCGGGCAGGCCAGACAATGAGCAGTTCTTC.

The V and J genes are TRBV30 and TRBJ2-3; D not certain. Trimming shortened V by 0 bases and J by 4 bases, and 5 bases separated the two germline ends. Germline CDR1 and CDR2: GTSNPN and SVGIG (reference sequence). The CDR3 is 12 residues long. For the CDR3, the DNA is TGTGCCTGGAGTGTAACGGCAGATACGCAGTATTTT. Amino acids: CAWSVTADTQYF.

There are a few counts of this clone. The CDR3 nucleotides read TGTGCCAGCGGAGACAGGGTAAACACCTTC. Translation gives CASGDRVNTF. The J gene is TRBJ1-2, the V gene TRBV9; 7 nucleotides align to TRBD1. The CDR3 runs 10 residues. CDR1 and CDR2 from the germline V gene are SGDLS and YYNGEE. Trimming took 7 bases from V and 12 from J; bases not matched to a gene: 6.

V usage is TRBV7-3 and J usage is TRBJ1-2; no definite D call. V lost 5 bases to trimming and J lost 2 bases, with 15 bases between them. The CDR3 has 15 amino acids. CDR1 is SGHTA, CDR2 FQGTGA, per germline. DNA for the CDR3: TGTGCCAGCAGCCTTTCCAACGGTCAAAACTATGGCTACACCTTC. Translating gives CASSLSNGQNYGYTF.

The V call is TRBV4-2, the J call TRBJ2-3, with 7 nucleotides matching TRBD2. CDR1 and CDR2 from the germline V gene are LGHNA and YNFKEQ. Losses at the gene ends were 4 bases for V and 0 bases for J; bases not matched to a gene: 13. The length of the CDR3 is 18 residues. This chain's CDR3 is CASSPLRASGTSTDTQYF. For the CDR3, the DNA is TGTGCCAGCAGCCCTCTGAGGGCTAGCGGCACTAGCACAGATACGCAGTATTTT.

The V gene is TRBV5-1, the J gene TRBJ2-5; 8 bases map to TRBD2. The length of the CDR3 is 14 residues. V shed 1 base, J shed 2 bases, and the junction held 1 base outside the gene matches. In germline, CDR1 is SGHRS, CDR2 YFSETQ. The CDR3 loop reads CASSLIAGQETQYF. The CDR3 DNA reads TGCGCCAGCAGCTTGATAGCGGGGCAAGAGACCCAGTACTTC.

Here the CDR3 reads CASRRGTGGHTEAFF. CDR3 DNA: TGTGCCAGTAGGAGGGGGACGGGCGGGCACACTGAAGCTTTCTTT. This rearrangement joins TRBV19 to TRBJ1-1; maybe TRBD1 (6 bases). This CDR3 is 15 amino acids long. Trimming took off 6 bases at V and 3 bases at J, with 17 bases between the two ends. Per germline, CDR1 LNHDA and CDR2 SQIVND (reference sequence).

The J gene is TRBJ2-1, the V gene TRBV28; weak D call: TRBD1 (6 bases). Deletions cut 5 bases from V and 12 bases from J, with 14 bases between. The germline CDR1 and CDR2 sequences are MDHEN and SYDVKM. This CDR3 comprises 12 residues. DNA of the CDR3: TGTGCCAGCAGTGAACGGGGACAAGGGCAGTTCTTC. This encodes CASSERGQGQFF.

CDR3 in DNA: TGTGCCAGCAGTGGGGACAGGGGTGTCGGGGAAGCTTTCTTT. This gives the protein CASSGDRGVGEAFF. The V gene is TRBV25-1, the J gene TRBJ1-1, with 10 bases fitting TRBD1. V was clipped by 4 bases and J by 8 bases; unmatched bases: 7. This CDR3 has 14 amino acids. The germline V gene encodes CDR1 MGHDK and CDR2 SYGVNS.

The chain couples TRBV5-1 to TRBJ2-1; TRBD2 matches 12 bases. V gave up 1 base and J gave up 4 bases; unmatched junction bases: 6. Germline CDR1 SGHRS, CDR2 YFSETQ. This CDR3 has 17 residues. CDR3 sequence: CASSLSPLAGGYNEQFF. Here the CDR3 DNA reads TGCGCCAGCAGCTTGTCCCCTCTAGCGGGAGGGTACAATGAGCAGTTCTTC.

This sequence joins TRBV5-1 and TRBJ1-4; maybe TRBD1 (5 bases). V lost 0 bases and J 8 bases, leaving 14 bases between the germline ends. CDR1 is SGHRS, CDR2 YFSETQ, per germline. CDR3 length: 15 amino acids. DNA for the CDR3: TGCGCCAGCAGCTTGGCCTCTGGAGGGGACGAAAAACTGTTTTTT. Translated: CASSLASGGDEKLFF.

The genes are TRBV7-7 and TRBJ2-5; D is unresolved. Per the germline V gene, CDR1 is SSHAT and CDR2 is FNYEAQ (reference sequence). The CDR3 contains 15 residues. Trimming stripped 1 base from V and 2 bases from J, with 11 bases between. The CDR3 coding sequence is TGTGCCAGCAGCTTAGGGGTAGGCAGTCAAGAGACCCAGTACTTC. The encoded protein is CASSLGVGSQETQYF.

The rearrangement links TRBV5-1 to TRBJ1-1, with a possible D match to TRBD1 (6 bases). Germline V gives CDR1 SGHRS, CDR2 YFSETQ. CDR3 length: 17 amino acids. V lost 2 bases and J lost 0, with 17 bases in between. CDR3 nucleotide sequence: TGCGCCAGCAGCTTAGGAAAAGAGGACAGACTGAACACTGAAGCTTTCTTT. Translated, it gives CASSLGKEDRLNTEAFF.

This chain uses TRBV5-1 with TRBJ2-7; D possibly corresponds to TRBD1 (6 bases). This CDR3 region has 14 residues. Germline V gene lookup returns CDR1 SGHRS and CDR2 YFSETQ. The V end was cut by 3 bases, the J end by 4 bases, with 14 bases between. In DNA form, the CDR3 reads TGCGCCAGCAGCTCCGGGACACTTTCTTACGAGCAGTACTTC. Residues: CASSSGTLSYEQYF.

The chain has TRBV2 and TRBJ2-7; a possible D gene is TRBD2 (5 bases). V was pared by 6 bases and J by 4 bases, with 10 bases between. The CDR3 runs 12 residues. Germline CDR1 and CDR2: SNHLY and FYNNEI. CDR3 in amino acids: CASRTDFYEQYF. CDR3 nucleotide sequence: TGTGCCAGCAGGACGGACTTTTACGAGCAGTACTTC.

The CDR3 DNA reads as TGCGCCAGCACCCATCCTCGGACAGAAACCAATCAGCCCCAGCATTTT. It codes for CASTHPRTETNQPQHF. This chain uses TRBV23-1 with TRBJ1-5; D possibly corresponds to TRBD1 (6 bases). TRBV23-1 is labeled an ORF, and its function is uncertain. V was shortened by 7 bases and J by 3 bases, with 19 bases between the two germline ends. This CDR3 is 16 amino acids long.

The chain has TRBV19 and TRBJ1-2; D is possibly TRBD1 (5 bases). Germline V gene lookup returns CDR1 LNHDA and CDR2 SQIVND (reference sequence). Trimming removed 4 bases from V and 8 bases from J, with 20 bases in between. The CDR3 runs to 15 residues. Here the CDR3 DNA reads TGTGCCAGTAGTAAACCGACAGCCCCCGGTTGGGGCTACACCTTC. This gives the protein CASSKPTAPGWGYTF.

The CDR3 nucleotides are TGCGCCAGCAGCCTCGGGACAGGATATAATGAAAAACTGTTTTTT. This translates into CASSLGTGYNEKLFF. The chain has TRBV5-1 and TRBJ1-4, with 8 bases lining up with TRBD1. V was clipped by 4 bases and J by 4 bases; unmatched bases: 6. Germline CDR1 is SGHRS and CDR2 is YFSETQ. The CDR3 is made up of 15 amino acids.

The rearrangement joins TRBV6-5 to TRBJ2-7; TRBD2 matches at 12 bases. The CDR3 has 15 amino acids. CDR1 MNHEY and CDR2 SVGAGI come from the germline V gene. V shed 5 bases and J 5 bases; nucleotides not matched to a gene: 7. CDR3 protein: CASSTSGRLGDEQYF. DNA of the CDR3: TGTGCCAGCAGTACTAGCGGGAGGCTCGGGGACGAGCAGTACTTC.

V is TRBV9 and J is TRBJ2-4; 7 nucleotides line up with TRBD2. CDR1 is SGDLS, CDR2 YYNGEE, per germline. The CDR3 covers 16 residues. With V trimmed by 0 bases and J by 6 bases, 9 bases remained unmatched. The CDR3: CASSVGASGSTNIQYF. The CDR3 DNA reads as TGTGCCAGCAGCGTAGGGGCTAGCGGAAGTACAAACATTCAGTACTTC.

The rearrangement uses TRBV11-2 and TRBJ2-7; D is undetermined. CDR3 length: 15 residues. Trimming removed 4 bases from V and 2 bases from J, with 15 bases in between. CDR1 and CDR2 from the germline V gene are SGHAT and FQNNGV. The CDR3 coding sequence is TGTGCCAGCAGCTGGGGAACTGAAACAACCTACGAGCAGTACTTC. Its translation is CASSWGTETTYEQYF.

This clone was detected a few times. The genes are TRBV27 and TRBJ2-7; D unresolved. This CDR3 has 10 amino acids. Germline CDR1 MNHEY, CDR2 SMNVEV (reference sequence). V was pared by 7 bases and J by 3 bases, with 4 bases between. CDR3 amino acids: CASTCYEQYF. The CDR3 DNA sequence: TGTGCCAGCACCTGCTACGAGCAGTACTTC.

The rearrangement uses TRBV6-4 and TRBJ2-7, with 10 bases aligning to TRBD1. CDR3 length: 15 residues. Trimming cost V 4 bases and J 6 bases; bases outside gene matches: 9. CDR1 is MRHNA, CDR2 SNTAGT, per germline. The CDR3, as DNA: TGTGCCAGCAGTGGCCTTAAGGGACAGGGGTGCGAGCAGTACTTC. It codes for CASSGLKGQGCEQYF.

This chain links TRBV2 with TRBJ2-7; 12 nucleotides agree with TRBD2. This CDR3 has 15 residues. Trimming took 6 bases from V and 2 from J; bases not matched to a gene: 5. Germline loops: CDR1 SNHLY, CDR2 FYNNEI. The CDR3 nucleotides are TGTGCCAGCAGCCCGACTAGCGGGAGTCCCTACGAGCAGTACTTC. This translates into CASSPTSGSPYEQYF. Full variable domain (missing parts from reference TRBV2 and TRBJ2-7): EPEVTQTPSHQVTQMGQEVILRCVPISNHLYFYWYRQILGQKVEFLVSFYNNEISEKSEIFDDQFSVERPDGSNFTLKIRSTKLEDSAMYFCASSPTSGSPYEQYFGPGTRLTVT.